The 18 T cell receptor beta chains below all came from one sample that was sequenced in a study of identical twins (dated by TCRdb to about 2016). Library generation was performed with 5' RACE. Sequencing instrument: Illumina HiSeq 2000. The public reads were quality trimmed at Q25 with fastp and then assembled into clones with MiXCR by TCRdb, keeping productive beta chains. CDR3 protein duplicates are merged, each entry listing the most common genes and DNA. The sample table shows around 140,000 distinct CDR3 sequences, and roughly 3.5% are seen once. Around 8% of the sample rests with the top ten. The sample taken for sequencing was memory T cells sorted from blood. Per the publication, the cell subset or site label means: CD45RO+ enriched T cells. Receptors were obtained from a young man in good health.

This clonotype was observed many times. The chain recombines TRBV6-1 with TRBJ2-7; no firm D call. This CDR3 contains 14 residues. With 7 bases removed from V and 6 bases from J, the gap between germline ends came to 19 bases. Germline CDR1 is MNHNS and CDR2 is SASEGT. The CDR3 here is CASKEWAEPSEQYF. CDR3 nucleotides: TGTGCCAGCAAAGAATGGGCAGAGCCCTCCGAGCAGTACTTC.

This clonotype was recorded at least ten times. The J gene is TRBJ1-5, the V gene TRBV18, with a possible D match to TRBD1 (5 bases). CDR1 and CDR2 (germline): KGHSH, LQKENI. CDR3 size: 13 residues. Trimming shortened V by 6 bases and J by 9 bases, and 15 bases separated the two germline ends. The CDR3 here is CASSDQGSGPQHF. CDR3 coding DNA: TGTGCCAGCTCGGATCAGGGATCGGGGCCCCAGCATTTT.

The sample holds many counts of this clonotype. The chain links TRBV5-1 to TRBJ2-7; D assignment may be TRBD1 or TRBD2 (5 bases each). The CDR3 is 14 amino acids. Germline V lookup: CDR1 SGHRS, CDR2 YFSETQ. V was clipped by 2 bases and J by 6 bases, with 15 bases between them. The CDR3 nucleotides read TGCGCCAGCAGCTTCGGGGACCGTTTGGCCGAGCAGTACGTC. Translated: CASSFGDRLAEQYV.

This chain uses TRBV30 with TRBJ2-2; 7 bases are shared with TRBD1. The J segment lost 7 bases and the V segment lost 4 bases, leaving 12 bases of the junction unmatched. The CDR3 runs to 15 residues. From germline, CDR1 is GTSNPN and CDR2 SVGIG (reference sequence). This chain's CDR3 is CAWTLRGGWGGELFF. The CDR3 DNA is TGTGCCTGGACCCTCCGAGGGGGCTGGGGCGGGGAGCTGTTTTTT.

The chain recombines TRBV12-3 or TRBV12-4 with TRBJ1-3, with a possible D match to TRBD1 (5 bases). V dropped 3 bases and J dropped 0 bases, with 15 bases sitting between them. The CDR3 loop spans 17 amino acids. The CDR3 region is CASSFFWTQSSGNTIYF. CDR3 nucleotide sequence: TGTGCCAGCAGTTTCTTCTGGACACAAAGCTCTGGAAACACCATATATTTT.

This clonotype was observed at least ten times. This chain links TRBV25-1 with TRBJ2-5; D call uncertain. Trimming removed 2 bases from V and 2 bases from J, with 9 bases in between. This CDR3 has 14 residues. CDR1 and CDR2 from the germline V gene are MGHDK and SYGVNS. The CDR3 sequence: CASSEPTHQETQYF. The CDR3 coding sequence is TGTGCCAGCAGTGAACCCACGCATCAAGAGACCCAGTACTTC.

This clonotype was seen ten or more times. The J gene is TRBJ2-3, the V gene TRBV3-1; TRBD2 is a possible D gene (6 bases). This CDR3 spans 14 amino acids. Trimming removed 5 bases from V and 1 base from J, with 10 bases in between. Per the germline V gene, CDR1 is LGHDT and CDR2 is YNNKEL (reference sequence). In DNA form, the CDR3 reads TGTGCCAGCAGCAGGGACTTGGGCACAGATACGCAGTATTTT. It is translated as CASSRDLGTDTQYF.

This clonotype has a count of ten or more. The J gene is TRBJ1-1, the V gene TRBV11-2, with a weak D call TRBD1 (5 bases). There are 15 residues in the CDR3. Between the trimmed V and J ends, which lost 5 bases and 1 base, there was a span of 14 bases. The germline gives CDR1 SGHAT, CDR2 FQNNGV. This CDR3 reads CASSQALGRNTEAFF. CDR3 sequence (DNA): TGTGCCAGCAGCCAGGCATTGGGGCGGAACACTGAAGCTTTCTTT.

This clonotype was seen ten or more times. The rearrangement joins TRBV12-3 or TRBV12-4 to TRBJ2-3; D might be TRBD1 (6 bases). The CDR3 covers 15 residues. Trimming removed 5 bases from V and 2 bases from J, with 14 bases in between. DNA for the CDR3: TGTGCCAGCAGTCGGACAGAGACAAACACAGATACGCAGTATTTT. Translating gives CASSRTETNTDTQYF.

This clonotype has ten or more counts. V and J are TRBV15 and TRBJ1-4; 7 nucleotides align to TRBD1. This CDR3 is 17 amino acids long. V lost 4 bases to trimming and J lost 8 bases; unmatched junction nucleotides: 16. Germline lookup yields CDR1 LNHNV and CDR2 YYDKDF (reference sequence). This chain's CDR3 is CATSTEHRQGEDEKLFF. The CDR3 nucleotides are TGTGCCACCAGCACCGAGCACCGACAGGGAGAGGACGAAAAACTGTTTTTT. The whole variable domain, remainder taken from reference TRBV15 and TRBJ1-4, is DAMVIQNPRYQVTQFGKPVTLSCSQTLNHNVMYWYQQKSSQAPKLLFHYYDKDFNNEADTPDNFQSRRPNTSFCFLDIRSPGLGDTAMYLCATSTEHRQGEDEKLFFGSGTQLSVL.

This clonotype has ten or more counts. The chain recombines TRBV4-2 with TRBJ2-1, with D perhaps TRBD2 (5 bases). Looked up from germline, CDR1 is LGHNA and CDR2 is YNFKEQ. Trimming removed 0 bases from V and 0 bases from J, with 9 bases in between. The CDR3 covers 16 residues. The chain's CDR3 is CASSQDSGSSYNEQFF. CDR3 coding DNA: TGTGCCAGCAGCCAAGATTCGGGAAGCTCCTACAATGAGCAGTTCTTC.

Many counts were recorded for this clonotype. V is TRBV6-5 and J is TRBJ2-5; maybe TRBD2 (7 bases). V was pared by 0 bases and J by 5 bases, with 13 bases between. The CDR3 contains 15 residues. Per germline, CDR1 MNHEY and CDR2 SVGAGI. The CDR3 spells CASSYSTGGIETQYF. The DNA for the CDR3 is TGTGCCAGCAGTTACTCGACGGGGGGCATCGAGACCCAGTACTTC.

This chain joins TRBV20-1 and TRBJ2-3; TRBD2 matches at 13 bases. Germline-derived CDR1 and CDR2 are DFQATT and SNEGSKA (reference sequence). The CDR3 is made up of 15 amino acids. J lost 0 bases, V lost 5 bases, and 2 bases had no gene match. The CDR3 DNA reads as TGCAGTGCTCGACTAGCGGGAGGTAGCACAGATACGCAGTATTTT. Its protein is CSARLAGGSTDTQYF.

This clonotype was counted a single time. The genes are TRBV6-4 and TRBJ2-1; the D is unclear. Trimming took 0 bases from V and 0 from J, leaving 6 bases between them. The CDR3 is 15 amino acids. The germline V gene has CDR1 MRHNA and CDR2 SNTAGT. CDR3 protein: CASSDSEDSYNEQFF. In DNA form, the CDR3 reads TGTGCCAGCAGTGACTCTGAGGACTCCTACAATGAGCAGTTCTTC.

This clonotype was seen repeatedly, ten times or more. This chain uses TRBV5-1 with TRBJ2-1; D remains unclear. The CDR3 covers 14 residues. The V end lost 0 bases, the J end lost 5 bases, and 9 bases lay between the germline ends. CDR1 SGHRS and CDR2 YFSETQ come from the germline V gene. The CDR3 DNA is TGCGCCAGCAGCTTGGAAGACGTGGACAATGAGCAGTTCTTC. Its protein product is CASSLEDVDNEQFF.

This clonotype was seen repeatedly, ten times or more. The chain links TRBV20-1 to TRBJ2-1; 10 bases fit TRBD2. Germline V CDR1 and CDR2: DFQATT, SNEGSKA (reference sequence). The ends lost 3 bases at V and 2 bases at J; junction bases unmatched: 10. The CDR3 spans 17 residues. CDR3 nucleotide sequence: TGCAGTGCTAGCCCGCCTAGCGGGAGTGGGACCTACAATGAGCAGTTCTTC. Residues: CSASPPSGSGTYNEQFF.

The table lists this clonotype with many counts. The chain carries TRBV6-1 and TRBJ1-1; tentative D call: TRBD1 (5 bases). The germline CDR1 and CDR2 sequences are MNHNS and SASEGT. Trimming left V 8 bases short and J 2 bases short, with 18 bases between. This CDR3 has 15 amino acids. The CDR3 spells CASFLMGRLNTEAFF. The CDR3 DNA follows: TGTGCCAGCTTTCTGATGGGGCGGTTAAACACTGAAGCTTTCTTT.

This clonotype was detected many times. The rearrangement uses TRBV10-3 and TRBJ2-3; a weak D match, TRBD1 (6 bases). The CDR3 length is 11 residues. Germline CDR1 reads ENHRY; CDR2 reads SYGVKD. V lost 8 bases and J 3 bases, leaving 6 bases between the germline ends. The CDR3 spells CAIQGTDTQYF. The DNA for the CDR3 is TGTGCCATCCAGGGGACAGATACGCAGTATTTT.